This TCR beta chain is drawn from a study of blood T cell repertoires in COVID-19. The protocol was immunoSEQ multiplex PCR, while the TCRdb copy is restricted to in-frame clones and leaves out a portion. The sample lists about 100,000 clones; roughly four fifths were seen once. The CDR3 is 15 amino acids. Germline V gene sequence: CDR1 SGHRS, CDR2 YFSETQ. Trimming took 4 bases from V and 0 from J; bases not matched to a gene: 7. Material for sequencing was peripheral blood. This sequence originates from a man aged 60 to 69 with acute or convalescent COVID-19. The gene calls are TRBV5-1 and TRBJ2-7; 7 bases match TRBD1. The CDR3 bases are TGCGCCAGCAGCCACGAGACAGGGAGCTCCTACGAGCAGTACTTC. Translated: CASSHETGSSYEQYF.